This entry describes one T cell receptor (beta chain). A second PCR, run for roughly 7 to 12 cycles, used a sample-barcoded 5' primer plus a J-beta primer mix. A minimum of 3 million CDR3-containing paired-end reads was obtained for each sample. TCRdb re-derived calls from the 5' RACE reads in MiXCR, one entry per CDR3 protein. The sample has over 1,500,000 distinct CDR3 sequences, about two fifths seen once. Peripheral blood was drawn, around 9.5 milliliters per donor. These data come from a study of blood T cells in healthy people across ages. The germline V gene has CDR1 LGHNA and CDR2 YNFKEQ. V was clipped by 2 bases and J by 8 bases; unmatched bases: 8. This CDR3 spans 14 amino acids.

Sequencing used blood. This chain links TRBV4-2 with TRBJ1-1, with 7 bases aligning to TRBD1. The receptor was isolated from a human donor in good health. Here the CDR3 reads CASSQPGMDREAFF. The CDR3 nucleotides read TGTGCCAGCAGCCAACCAGGGATGGACAGGGAAGCTTTCTTT.